This T cell receptor beta chain is drawn from a study of blood T cell repertoires in COVID-19. Some clones are missing from TCRdb's copy, which holds only in-frame ones; the method was immunoSEQ multiplex PCR. The table shows about 100,000 clones, with approximately 90% occurring only once. The CDR3 runs to 13 residues. The V and J ends lost 0 bases and 3 bases respectively, with 9 bases between them. CDR1 is GTSNPN and CDR2 is SVGIG in the germline V gene (reference sequence). The sample was peripheral blood. The origin of this receptor is a man aged 50 or older with acute or convalescent COVID-19. V usage is TRBV30 and J usage is TRBJ2-7; D uncertain. In nucleotides, the CDR3 is TGTGCCTGGAGTGTAGGAGCCAACTACGAGCAGTACTTC. Its protein product is CAWSVGANYEQYF.